The text below deals with one T cell receptor beta chain. The sample comes from a study of patients and donors after allogeneic stem cell transplantation. CDR1 and CDR2 (germline): SGHRS, YFSETQ. The CDR3 runs to 15 residues. Trimming took 0 bases from V and 10 from J, leaving 14 bases between them. TCRdb reprocessed the RT-PCR reads via MiXCR and lists one record per CDR3 protein. The profile shows about a million distinct CDR3 sequences, approximately 19% of them singletons. Sequenced material: blood, either unsorted or a sorted T cell fraction (not recorded which). The chain joins TRBV5-1 to TRBJ1-6, with D perhaps TRBD1 (6 bases). This receptor was obtained from a human donor who was either an allogeneic HSCT recipient or a stem cell or donor lymphocyte infusion donor (not recorded which). It is not recorded whose cells these are; they may come from a transplant donor. This chain's CDR3 is CASSLDGAGVSPLHF. CDR3 bases: TGCGCCAGCAGCTTGGACGGGGCAGGGGTCTCACCCCTCCACTTT.